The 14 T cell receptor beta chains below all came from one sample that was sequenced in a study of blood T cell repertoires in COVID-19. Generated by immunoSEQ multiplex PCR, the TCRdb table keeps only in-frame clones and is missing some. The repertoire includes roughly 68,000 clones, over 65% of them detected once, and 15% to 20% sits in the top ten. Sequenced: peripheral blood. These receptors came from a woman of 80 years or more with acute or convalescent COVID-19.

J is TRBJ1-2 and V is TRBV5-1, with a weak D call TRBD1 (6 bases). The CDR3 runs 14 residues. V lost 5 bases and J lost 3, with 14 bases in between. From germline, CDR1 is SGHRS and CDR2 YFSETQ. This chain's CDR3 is CASRRTDGDYGYTF. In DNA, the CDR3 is TGCGCCAGCAGGCGGACAGACGGGGACTATGGCTACACCTTC.

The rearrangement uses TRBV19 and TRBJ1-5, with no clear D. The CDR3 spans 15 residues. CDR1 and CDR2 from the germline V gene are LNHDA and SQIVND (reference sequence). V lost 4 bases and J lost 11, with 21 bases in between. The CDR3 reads CASSSSLMSYASQHF. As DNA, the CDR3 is TGTGCCAGTAGTAGTAGTTTAATGTCCTATGCGTCCCAGCATTTT.

CDR3 in amino acids: CASGWSGWVYSDNSPLHF. CDR3 bases: TGTGCTAGTGGTTGGAGCGGTTGGGTCTACTCGGATAATTCACCCCTCCACTTT. The rearrangement joins TRBV12-5 to TRBJ1-6, with D uncertain. The CDR3 extends over 18 amino acids. Germline V CDR1 and CDR2: LGHNT, FRNRAP. The V end lost 4 bases, the J end lost 5 bases, and 21 bases lay between the germline ends.

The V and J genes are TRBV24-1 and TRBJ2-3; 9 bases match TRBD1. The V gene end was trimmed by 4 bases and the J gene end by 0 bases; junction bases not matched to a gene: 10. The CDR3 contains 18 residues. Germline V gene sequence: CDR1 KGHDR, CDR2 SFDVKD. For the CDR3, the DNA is TGTGCCACCAGTGAAACGCCGGGACAGGGCTCTAGCACAGATACGCAGTATTTT. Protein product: CATSETPGQGSSTDTQYF.

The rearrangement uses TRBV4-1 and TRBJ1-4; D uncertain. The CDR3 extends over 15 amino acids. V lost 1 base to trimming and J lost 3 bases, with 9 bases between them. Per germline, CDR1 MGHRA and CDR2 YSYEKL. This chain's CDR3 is CASSQVLQPNEKLFF. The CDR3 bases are TGCGCCAGCAGCCAAGTTCTACAGCCTAATGAAAAACTGTTTTTT.

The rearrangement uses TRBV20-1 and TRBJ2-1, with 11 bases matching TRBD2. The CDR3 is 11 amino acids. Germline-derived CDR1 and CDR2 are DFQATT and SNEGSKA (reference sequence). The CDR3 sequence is CSAFLAGGQFF. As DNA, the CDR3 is TGCAGCGCCTTTCTAGCGGGGGGGCAGTTCTTC.

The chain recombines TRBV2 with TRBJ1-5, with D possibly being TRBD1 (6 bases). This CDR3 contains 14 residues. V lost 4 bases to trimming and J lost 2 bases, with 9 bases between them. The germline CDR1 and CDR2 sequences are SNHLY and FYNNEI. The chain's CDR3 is CASSGQARNQPQHF. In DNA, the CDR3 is TGTGCCAGCAGTGGACAGGCCCGCAATCAGCCCCAGCATTTT.

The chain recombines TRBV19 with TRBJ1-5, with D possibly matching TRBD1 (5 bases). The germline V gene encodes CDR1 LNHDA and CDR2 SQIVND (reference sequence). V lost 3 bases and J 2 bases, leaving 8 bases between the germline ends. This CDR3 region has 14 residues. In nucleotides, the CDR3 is TGTGCCAGTAGTATTGAACAGGGCAATCAGCCCCAGCATTTT. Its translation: CASSIEQGNQPQHF.

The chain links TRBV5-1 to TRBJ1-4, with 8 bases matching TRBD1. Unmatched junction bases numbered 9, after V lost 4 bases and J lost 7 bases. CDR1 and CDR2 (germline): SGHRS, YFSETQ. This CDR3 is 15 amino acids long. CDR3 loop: CASSQTTGGGEKLFF. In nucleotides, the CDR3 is TGCGCCAGCAGCCAAACCACAGGGGGAGGTGAAAAACTGTTTTTT.

Written as DNA, the CDR3 is TGTGCCAGCAGCCGACTAGCGGGGGGCCGAATGGGCGAGCAGTACTTC. It is translated as CASSRLAGGRMGEQYF. The V call is TRBV7-8, the J call TRBJ2-7, with 13 nucleotides matching TRBD2. CDR1 and CDR2 (germline): SGHVS, FQNEAQ. CDR3 size: 16 residues. Trimming removed 5 bases from V and 6 bases from J; junction bases left unmatched: 10.

The CDR3 loop is CASSLAQGITGELFF. The CDR3 coding sequence is TGTGCCAGCAGCTTAGCCCAGGGGATCACCGGGGAGCTGTTTTTT. J is TRBJ2-2 and V is TRBV7-9; D may be TRBD1 (6 bases). CDR3 length: 15 residues. Germline lookup yields CDR1 SEHNR and CDR2 FQNEAQ (reference sequence). Trimming pared 0 bases from V and 4 bases from J, leaving 9 bases between.

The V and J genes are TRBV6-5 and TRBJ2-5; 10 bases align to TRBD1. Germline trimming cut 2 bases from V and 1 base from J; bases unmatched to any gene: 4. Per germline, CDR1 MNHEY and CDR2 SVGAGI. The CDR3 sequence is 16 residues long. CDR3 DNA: TGTGCCAGCAGTTACCGGACAGGGGGGCTCCAAGAGACCCAGTACTTC. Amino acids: CASSYRTGGLQETQYF.

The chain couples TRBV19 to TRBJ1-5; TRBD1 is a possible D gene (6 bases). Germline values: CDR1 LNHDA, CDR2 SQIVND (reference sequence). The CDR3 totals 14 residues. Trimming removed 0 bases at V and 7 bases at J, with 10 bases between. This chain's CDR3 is CASSIDHREQPQHF. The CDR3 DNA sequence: TGTGCCAGTAGTATAGATCACAGGGAGCAGCCCCAGCATTTT.

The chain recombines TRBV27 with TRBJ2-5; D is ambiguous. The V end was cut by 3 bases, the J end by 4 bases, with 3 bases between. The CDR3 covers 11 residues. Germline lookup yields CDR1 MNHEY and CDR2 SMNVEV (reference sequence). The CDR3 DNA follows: TGTGCCAGCAGTTTCCGAGAGACCCAGTACTTC. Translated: CASSFRETQYF.